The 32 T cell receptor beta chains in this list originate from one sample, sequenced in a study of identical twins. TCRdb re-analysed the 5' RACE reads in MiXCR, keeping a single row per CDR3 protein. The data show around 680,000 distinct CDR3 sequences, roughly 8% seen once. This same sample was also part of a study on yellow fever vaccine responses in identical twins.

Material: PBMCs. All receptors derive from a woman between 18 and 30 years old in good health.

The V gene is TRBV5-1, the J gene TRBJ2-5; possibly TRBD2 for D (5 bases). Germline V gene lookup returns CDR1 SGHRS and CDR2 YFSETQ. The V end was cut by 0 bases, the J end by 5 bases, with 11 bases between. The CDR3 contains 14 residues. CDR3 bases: TGCGCCAGCAGCTTGGCCGGGGTCCGGGAGACCCAGTACTTC. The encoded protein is CASSLAGVRETQYF.

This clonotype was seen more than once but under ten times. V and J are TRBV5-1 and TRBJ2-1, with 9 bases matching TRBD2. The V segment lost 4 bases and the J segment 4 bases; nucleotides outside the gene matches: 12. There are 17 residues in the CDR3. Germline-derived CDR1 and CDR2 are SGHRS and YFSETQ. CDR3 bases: TGCGCCAGCAGCCACCCTGGTAGCGGGAGAGTATACAATGAGCAGTTCTTC. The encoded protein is CASSHPGSGRVYNEQFF.

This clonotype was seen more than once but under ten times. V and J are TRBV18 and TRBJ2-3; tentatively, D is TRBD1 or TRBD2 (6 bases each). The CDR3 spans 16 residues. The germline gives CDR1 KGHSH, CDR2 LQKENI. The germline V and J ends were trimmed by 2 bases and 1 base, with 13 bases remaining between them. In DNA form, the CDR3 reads TGTGCCAGCTCACCAAGGGGGAGGACGGGCACAGATACGCAGTATTTT. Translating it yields CASSPRGRTGTDTQYF. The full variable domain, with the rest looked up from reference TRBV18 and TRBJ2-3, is NAGVMQNPRHLVRRRGQEARLRCSPMKGHSHVYWYRQLPEEGLKFMVYLQKENIIDESGMPKERFSAEFPKEGPSILRIQQVVRGDSAAYFCASSPRGRTGTDTQYFGPGTRLTVL.

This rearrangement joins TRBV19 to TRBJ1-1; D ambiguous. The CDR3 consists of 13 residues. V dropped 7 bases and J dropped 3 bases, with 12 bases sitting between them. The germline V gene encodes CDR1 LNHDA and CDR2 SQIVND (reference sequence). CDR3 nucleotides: TGTGCCAGTAAAGGTTACCAGGACACTGAAGCTTTCTTT. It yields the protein CASKGYQDTEAFF.

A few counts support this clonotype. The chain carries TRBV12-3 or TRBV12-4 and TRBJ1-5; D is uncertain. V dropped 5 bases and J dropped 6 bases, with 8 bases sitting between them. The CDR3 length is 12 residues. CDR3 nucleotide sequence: TGTGCCAGCAGTCAGCCCGGTCAGCCCCAGCATTTT. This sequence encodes CASSQPGQPQHF.

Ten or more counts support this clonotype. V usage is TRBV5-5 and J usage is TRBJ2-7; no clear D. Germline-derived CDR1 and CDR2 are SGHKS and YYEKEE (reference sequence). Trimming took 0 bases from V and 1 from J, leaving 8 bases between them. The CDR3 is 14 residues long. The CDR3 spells CASSLEAVSYEQYF. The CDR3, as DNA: TGTGCCAGCAGCTTGGAGGCGGTTTCCTACGAGCAGTACTTC.

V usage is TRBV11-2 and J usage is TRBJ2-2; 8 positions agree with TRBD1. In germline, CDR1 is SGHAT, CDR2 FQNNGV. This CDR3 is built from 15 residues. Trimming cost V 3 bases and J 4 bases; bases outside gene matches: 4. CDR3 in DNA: TGTGCCAGCAGCTTCCGAGGGACAGGCACCGGGGAGCTGTTTTTT. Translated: CASSFRGTGTGELFF.

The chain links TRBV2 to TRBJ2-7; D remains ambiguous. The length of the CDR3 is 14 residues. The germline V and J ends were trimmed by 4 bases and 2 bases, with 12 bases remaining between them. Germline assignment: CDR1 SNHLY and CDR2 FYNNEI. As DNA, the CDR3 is TGTGCCAGCAGTGTTTCGGTCACCACCTACGAGCAGTACTTC. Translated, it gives CASSVSVTTYEQYF.

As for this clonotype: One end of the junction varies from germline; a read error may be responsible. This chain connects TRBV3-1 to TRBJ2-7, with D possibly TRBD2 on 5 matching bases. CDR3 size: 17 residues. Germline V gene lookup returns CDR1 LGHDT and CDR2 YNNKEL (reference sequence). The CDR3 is CASSKDSVDRSSYEQYF. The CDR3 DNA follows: TGTGCCAGCAGCAAAGATAGCGTTGACCGCAGCTCCTACGAGCAGTACTTC.

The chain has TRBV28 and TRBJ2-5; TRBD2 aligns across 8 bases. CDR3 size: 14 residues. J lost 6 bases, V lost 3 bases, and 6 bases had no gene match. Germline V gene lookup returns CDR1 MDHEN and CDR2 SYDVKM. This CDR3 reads CASSLNGRGKTQYF. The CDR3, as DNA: TGTGCCAGCAGTTTGAACGGGAGGGGGAAGACCCAGTACTTC.

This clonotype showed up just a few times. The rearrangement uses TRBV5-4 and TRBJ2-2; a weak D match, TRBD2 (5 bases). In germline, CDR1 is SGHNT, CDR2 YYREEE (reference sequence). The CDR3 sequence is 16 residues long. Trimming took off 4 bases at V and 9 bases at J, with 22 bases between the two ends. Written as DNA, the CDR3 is TGTGCCAGCAGCCCCTCCGGCGGGTCACTGGCCCGGGAGCTGTTTTTT. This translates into CASSPSGGSLARELFF.

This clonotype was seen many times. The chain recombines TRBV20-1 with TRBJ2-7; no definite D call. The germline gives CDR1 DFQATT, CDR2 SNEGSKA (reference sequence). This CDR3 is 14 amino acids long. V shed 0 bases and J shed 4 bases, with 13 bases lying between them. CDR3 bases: TGCAGTGCTAGAGATCCCGACAACCCGTACGAGCAGTACTTC. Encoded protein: CSARDPDNPYEQYF.

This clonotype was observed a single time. CDR3 region: CASSLNPGLASDTQYF. The CDR3, as DNA: TGTGCCAGCAGCTTGAATCCGGGACTTGCATCAGATACGCAGTATTTT. The V call is TRBV7-6, the J call TRBJ2-3; possibly TRBD2 for D (6 bases). The CDR3 spans 16 residues. CDR1 is SGHVS, CDR2 FNYEAQ, per germline. V was clipped by 3 bases and J by 4 bases, with 17 bases between them. The full variable domain, in which reference TRBV7-6 and TRBJ2-3 provide the parts outside the CDR3, is GAGVSQSPRYKVTKRGQDVALRCDPISGHVSLYWYRQALGQGPEFLTYFNYEAQQDKSGLPNDRFSAERPEGSISTLTIQRTEQRDSAMYRCASSLNPGLASDTQYFGPGTRLTVL.

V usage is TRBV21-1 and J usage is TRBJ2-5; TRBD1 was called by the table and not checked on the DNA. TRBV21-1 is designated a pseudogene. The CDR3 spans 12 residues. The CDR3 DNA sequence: TGTGCCTTAAAAGGGGGACAAGAGACCCAGTACTTC. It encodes CALKGGQETQYF.

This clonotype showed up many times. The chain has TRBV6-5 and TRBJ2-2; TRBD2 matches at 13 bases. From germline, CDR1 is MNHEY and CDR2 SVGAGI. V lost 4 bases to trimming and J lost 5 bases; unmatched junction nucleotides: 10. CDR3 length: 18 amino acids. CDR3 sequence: CASSSLPGTSGITGELFF. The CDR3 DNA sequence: TGTGCCAGCAGTTCTCTACCCGGGACTAGCGGGATAACCGGGGAGCTGTTTTTT.

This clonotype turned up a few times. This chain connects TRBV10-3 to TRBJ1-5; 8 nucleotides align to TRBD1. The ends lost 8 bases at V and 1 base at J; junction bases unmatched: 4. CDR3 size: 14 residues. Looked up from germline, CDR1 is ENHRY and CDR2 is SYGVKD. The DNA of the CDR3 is TGTGCCATCGGACAGGGTGGAAGCAATCAGCCCCAGCATTTT. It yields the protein CAIGQGGSNQPQHF.

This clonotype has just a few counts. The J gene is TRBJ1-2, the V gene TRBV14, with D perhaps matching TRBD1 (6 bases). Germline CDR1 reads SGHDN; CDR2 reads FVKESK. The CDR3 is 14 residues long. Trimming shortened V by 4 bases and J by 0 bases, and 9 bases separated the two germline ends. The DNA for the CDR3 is TGTGCCAGCAGCCCACGGACAGCTAACTATGGCTACACCTTC. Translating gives CASSPRTANYGYTF.

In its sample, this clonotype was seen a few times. The CDR3: CASSLRPSGSGNEQFF. CDR3 nucleotide sequence: TGTGCCAGCAGCTTACGTCCTAGCGGGAGTGGGAATGAGCAGTTCTTC. The chain couples TRBV7-9 to TRBJ2-1; 10 bases are a match to TRBD2. J lost 7 bases, V lost 2 bases, and 8 bases had no gene match. Germline values: CDR1 SEHNR, CDR2 FQNEAQ (reference sequence). The CDR3 is 16 amino acids.

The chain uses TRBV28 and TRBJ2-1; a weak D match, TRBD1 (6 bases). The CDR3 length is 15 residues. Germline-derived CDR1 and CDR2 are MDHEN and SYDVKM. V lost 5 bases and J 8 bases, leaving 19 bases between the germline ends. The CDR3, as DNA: TGTGCCAGCAGTCCGAGACCGCCCAGGGGCGATGAGCAGTTCTTC. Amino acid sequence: CASSPRPPRGDEQFF.

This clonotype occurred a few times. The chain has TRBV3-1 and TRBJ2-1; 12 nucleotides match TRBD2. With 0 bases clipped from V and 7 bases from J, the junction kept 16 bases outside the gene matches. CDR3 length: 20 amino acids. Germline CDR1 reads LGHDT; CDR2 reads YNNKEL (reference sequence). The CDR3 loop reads CASSQDIPGLAGGPGNEQFF. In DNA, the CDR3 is TGTGCCAGCAGCCAAGATATACCCGGGCTAGCGGGGGGGCCGGGGAATGAGCAGTTCTTC.

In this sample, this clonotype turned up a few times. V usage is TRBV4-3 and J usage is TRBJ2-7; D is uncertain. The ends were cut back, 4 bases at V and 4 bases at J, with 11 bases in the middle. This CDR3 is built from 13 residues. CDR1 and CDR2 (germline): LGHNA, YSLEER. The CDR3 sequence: CASSPSQEYEQYF. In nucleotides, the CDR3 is TGCGCCAGCAGCCCGTCGCAGGAATACGAGCAGTACTTC.

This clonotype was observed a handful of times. CDR3 DNA: TGTGCCAGCAGCTACACGGTTGCAGATACGCAGTATTTT. Its translation is CASSYTVADTQYF. The chain uses TRBV7-9 and TRBJ2-3; D remains unclear. V was cut by 4 bases and J by 4 bases, with 9 bases left in between. The CDR3 extends over 13 amino acids. Germline CDR1 SEHNR, CDR2 FQNEAQ (reference sequence).

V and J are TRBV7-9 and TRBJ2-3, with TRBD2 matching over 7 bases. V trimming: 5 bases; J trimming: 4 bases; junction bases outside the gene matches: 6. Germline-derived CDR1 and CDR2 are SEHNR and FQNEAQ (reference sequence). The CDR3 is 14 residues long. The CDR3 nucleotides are TGTGCCAGCAGCGCACTAGCGAGGCCAGATACGCAGTATTTT. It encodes CASSALARPDTQYF.

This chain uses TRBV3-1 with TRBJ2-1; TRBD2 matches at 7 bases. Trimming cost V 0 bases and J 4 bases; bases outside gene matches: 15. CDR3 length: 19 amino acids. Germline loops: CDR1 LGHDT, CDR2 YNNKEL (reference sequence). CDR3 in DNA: TGTGCCAGCAGCCAAGATGGAGTTTATGGCGGGGGAAATTACAATGAGCAGTTCTTC. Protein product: CASSQDGVYGGGNYNEQFF.

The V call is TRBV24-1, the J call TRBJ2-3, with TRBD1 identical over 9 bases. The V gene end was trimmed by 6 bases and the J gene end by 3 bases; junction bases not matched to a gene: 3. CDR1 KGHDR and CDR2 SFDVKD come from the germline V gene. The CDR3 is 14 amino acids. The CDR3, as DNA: TGTGCCACCAGTCAGACAGGGGGAACAGATACGCAGTATTTT. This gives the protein CATSQTGGTDTQYF.

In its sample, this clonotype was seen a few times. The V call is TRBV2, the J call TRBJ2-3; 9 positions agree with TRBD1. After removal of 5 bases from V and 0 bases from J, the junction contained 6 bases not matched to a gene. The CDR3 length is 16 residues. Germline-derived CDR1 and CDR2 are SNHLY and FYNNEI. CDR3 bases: TGTGCCAGCAGTTCCGGGACAGGGCCTAGCACAGATACGCAGTATTTT. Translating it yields CASSSGTGPSTDTQYF.

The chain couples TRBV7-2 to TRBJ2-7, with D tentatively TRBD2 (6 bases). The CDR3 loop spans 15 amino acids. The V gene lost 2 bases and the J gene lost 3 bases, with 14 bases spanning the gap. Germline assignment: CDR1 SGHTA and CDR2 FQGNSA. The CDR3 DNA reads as TGTGCCAGCAGCTTATTTATCGGAGCGGGCTACGAGCAGTACTTC. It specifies CASSLFIGAGYEQYF.

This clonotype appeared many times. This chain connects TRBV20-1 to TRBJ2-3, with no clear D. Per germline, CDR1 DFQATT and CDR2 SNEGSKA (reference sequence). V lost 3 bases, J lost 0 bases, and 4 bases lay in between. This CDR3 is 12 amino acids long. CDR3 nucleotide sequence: TGCAGTGCTAGGTCTAGCACAGATACGCAGTATTTT. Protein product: CSARSSTDTQYF.

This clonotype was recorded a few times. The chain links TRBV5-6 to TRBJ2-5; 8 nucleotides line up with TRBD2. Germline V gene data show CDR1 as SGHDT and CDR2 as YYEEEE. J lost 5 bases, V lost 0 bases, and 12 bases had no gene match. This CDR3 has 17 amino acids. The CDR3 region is CASSLAPKAGVGETQYF. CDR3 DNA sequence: TGTGCCAGCAGCTTGGCCCCGAAAGCGGGAGTTGGTGAGACCCAGTACTTC. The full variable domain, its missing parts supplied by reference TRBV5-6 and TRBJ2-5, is DAGVTQSPTHLIKTRGQQVTLRCSPKSGHDTVSWYQQALGQGPQFIFQYYEEEERQRGNFPDRFSGHQFPNYSSELNVNALLLGDSALYLCASSLAPKAGVGETQYFGPGTRLLVL.

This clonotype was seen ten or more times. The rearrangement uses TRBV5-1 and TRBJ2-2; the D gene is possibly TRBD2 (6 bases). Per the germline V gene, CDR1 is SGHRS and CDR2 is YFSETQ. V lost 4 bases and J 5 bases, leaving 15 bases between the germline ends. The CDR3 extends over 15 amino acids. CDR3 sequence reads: CASSGARGTTGELFF. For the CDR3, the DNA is TGCGCCAGCAGCGGGGCTCGGGGGACGACCGGGGAGCTGTTTTTT.

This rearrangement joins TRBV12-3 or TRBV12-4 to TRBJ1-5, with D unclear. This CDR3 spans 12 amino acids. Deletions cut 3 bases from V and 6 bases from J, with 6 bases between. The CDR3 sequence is CASSFPTQPQHF. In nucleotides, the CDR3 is TGTGCCAGCAGTTTTCCCACTCAGCCCCAGCATTTT.

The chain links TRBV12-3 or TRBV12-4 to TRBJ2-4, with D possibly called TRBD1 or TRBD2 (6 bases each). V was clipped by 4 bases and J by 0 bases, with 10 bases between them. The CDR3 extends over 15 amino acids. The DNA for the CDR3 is TGTGCCAGCAGTTCCCCGGGGGCAGCCAAAAACATTCAGTACTTC. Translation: CASSSPGAAKNIQYF.